This T cell receptor beta chain comes out of a study of human T cells and chemical hapten exposure. TCRdb analysed the RACE reads with MiXCR anew, one entry per CDR3 protein. The sample holds roughly 130,000 distinct CDR3 sequences; about 8.2% are singletons and the top ten take approximately 1.6%. Time point noted: healthy volunteer bleed at 2 weeks. Researchers extracted total RNA from unfractionated whole blood. Sequencing was done on a sample of whole blood. The TCR comes from a male donor in good health. Some clones in this sample may be carry-over from other donors' samples.

The CDR3 region is CASSEYPAASGEETQYF. DNA of the CDR3: TGTGCCAGCAGTGAATATCCGGCGGCTAGCGGCGAAGAGACCCAGTACTTC. The chain joins TRBV25-1 to TRBJ2-5, with TRBD2 matching over 7 bases. The CDR3 spans 17 residues. Germline-derived CDR1 and CDR2 are MGHDK and SYGVNS. The V segment lost 0 bases and the J segment 3 bases; nucleotides outside the gene matches: 10.